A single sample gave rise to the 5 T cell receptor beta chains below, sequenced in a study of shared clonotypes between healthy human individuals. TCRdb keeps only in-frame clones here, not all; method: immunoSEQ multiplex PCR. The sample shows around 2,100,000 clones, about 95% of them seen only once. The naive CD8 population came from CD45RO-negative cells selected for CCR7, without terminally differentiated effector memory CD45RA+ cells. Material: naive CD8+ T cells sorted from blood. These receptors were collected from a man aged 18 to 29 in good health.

The CDR3 loop is CASSFFGTEPTDTQYF. In DNA form, the CDR3 reads TGTGCCAGCAGCTTCTTCGGGACAGAACCCACAGATACGCAGTATTTT. This sequence joins TRBV5-6 and TRBJ2-3, with 7 bases identical to TRBD1. V was pared by 2 bases and J by 2 bases, with 8 bases of the junction left unmatched. This CDR3 has 16 amino acids. Germline lookup yields CDR1 SGHDT and CDR2 YYEEEE.

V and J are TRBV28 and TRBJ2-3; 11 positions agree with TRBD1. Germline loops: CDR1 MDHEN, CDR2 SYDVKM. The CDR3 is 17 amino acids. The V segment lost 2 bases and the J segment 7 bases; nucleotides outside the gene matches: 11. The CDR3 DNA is TGTGCCAGCAGTTTAATACGGGAGGACAGGGGGCAATATACGCAGTATTTT. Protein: CASSLIREDRGQYTQYF.

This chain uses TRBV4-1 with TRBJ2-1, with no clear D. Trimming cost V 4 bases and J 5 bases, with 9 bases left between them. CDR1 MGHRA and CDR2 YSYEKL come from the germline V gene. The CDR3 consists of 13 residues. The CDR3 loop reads CASSLRSNNEQFF. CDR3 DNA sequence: TGCGCCAGCAGCCTGCGGTCGAACAATGAGCAGTTCTTC.

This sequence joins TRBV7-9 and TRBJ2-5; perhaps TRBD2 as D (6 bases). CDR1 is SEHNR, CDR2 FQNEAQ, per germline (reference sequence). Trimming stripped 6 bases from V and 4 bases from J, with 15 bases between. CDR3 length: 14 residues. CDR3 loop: CASSSIWRAETQYF. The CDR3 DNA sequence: TGTGCCAGCAGTTCGATTTGGAGGGCAGAGACCCAGTACTTC.

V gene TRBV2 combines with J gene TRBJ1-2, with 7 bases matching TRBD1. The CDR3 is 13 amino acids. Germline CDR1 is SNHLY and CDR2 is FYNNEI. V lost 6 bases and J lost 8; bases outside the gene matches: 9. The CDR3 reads CASSQEGAWGYTF. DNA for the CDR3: TGTGCCAGCAGCCAAGAGGGGGCATGGGGCTACACCTTC.